This T cell receptor beta chain was documented in a study of blood T cells in healthy people across ages. Primed by a sample-barcoded 5' primer and a J-beta primer mix, a second PCR proceeded for roughly 7 to 11 cycles. TCRdb independently ran MiXCR on the 5' RACE reads; one entry per CDR3 protein. The sample has 600,000 to 1,000,000 distinct CDR3 sequences, nearly 60% seen once. Ten milliliters of peripheral blood were drawn from each donor into EDTA-treated tubes. With each sample, at least 6 micrograms of total RNA were extracted. Study-level results: Older age went with lower TCR beta diversity per million T cells, in a roughly linear way. Reliance upon unsorted PBMCs precluded definitive naive versus antigen-experienced comparison.

In regard to this clonotype: The target antigen is unknown.

This TCR was sampled from a man aged 25-40 years in good health. Sample: blood.

CDR3 loop: CSARTGECEQYF. In DNA form, the CDR3 reads TGCAGCGCCAGGACAGGGGAGTGCGAGCAGTACTTC. The rearrangement uses TRBV29-1 and TRBJ2-7; TRBD1 matches 9 bases. The CDR3 totals 12 residues. Germline trimming cut 7 bases from V and 6 bases from J; bases unmatched to any gene: 7. Germline-derived CDR1 and CDR2 are SQVTM and ANQGSEA.